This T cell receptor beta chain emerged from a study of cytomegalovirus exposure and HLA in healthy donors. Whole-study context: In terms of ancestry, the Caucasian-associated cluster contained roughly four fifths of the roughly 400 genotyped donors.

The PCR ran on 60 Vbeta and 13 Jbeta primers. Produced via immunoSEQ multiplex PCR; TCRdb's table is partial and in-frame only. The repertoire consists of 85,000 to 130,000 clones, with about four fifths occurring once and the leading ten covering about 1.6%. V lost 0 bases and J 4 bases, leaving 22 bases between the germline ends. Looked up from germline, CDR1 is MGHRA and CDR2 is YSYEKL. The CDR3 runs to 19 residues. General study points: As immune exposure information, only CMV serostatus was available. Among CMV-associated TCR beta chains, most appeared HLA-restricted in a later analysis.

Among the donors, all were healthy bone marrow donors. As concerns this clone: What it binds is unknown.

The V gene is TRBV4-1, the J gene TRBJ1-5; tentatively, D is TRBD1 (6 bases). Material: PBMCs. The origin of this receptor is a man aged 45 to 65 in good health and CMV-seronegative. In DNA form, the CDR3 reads TGCGCCAGCAGCCAAGAAACGATCGGCGGCATCAGGGGAAATCAGCCCCAGCATTTT. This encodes CASSQETIGGIRGNQPQHF.